The clone carrying this T cell receptor (beta chain) has a single count. Its target is not known. The source of the sample is a study of graft-versus-host responses after intestinal transplantation. Whole-study findings and limits: Association was observed between peak circulating GvH clone levels and early post-transplant HvG declines.

TCRdb's copy holds only in-frame clones and misses some; the assay was immunoSEQ multiplex PCR. The data show roughly 27,000 clones, with around four fifths seen just once and roughly 3.2% held by the top ten. V lost 0 bases, J lost 0 bases, and 7 bases lay in between. Germline V gene data show CDR1 as SGDLS and CDR2 as YYNGEE. The CDR3 has 15 residues. Intraepithelial and lamina propria lymphocytes were isolated from graft specimens. This specimen was ileum tissue, taken 98 days after intestinal transplantation. The gene calls are TRBV9 and TRBJ1-5; TRBD1 is a possible D gene (5 bases). The sequence came from a human patient who received an intestinal transplant, so some T cells may come from the graft donor. Written as DNA, the CDR3 is TGTGCCAGCAGCGTAGGTACAGGTAGCAATCAGCCCCAGCATTTT. It translates to CASSVGTGSNQPQHF.